This T cell receptor (beta chain) was retrieved from a study of T cells in Graves' hyperthyroidism and ophthalmopathy. This CDR3 contains 16 residues. V shed 5 bases and J shed 3 bases, with 16 bases lying between them. Germline V gene sequence: CDR1 SGHVS, CDR2 FQNEAQ. Diagnoses were established using clinical symptoms, serum thyroxine and TRAb, thyroid ultrasound and orbital computed tomography. The PBMCs had their origin in 10 ml of fresh peripheral blood. This clonotype was recorded at least ten times. Amplified TCR beta CDR3 regions derived from RNA transcripts. Primed by the HTBI set, a first-round RT-PCR was run on the TCR CDR3. One entry per CDR3 protein, called by TCRdb with MiXCR from the multiplex PCR reads. The sample carries more than 150,000 distinct CDR3 sequences, over 15% recorded once.

The receptor's source is a woman in her 50s with Graves' hyperthyroidism. V gene TRBV7-8 combines with J gene TRBJ1-4; maybe TRBD1 (5 bases). Sequencing was carried out using blood. CDR3 protein: CASSPTRVRSNEKLFF. The CDR3 DNA reads TGTGCCAGCAGCCCAACCAGGGTTCGGTCTAATGAAAAACTGTTTTTT.